This T cell receptor (beta chain) was profiled in a study of vaccination effects on CD4 cells after COVID-19. This clone is a singleton in its sample. As yet, its antigen is unknown. Pools of viral peptides were used by the ViraFEST assay to expand antigen-specific CD4+ T cells ahead of sequencing. Researchers isolated CD4+ T cells once approximately eleven days of culture had elapsed. Nobody among the vaccine recipients had prior SARS-CoV-2 infection (nucleocapsid antibodies were negative). Assay: immunoSEQ multiplex PCR; the TCRdb copy retains only in-frame clones and omits some. The sample has around 66,000 clones, around 75% seen once; the top ten hold around 3.8%. Germline V gene lookup returns CDR1 SGHVS and CDR2 FQNEAQ. This CDR3 has 16 amino acids. J lost 1 base, V lost 4 bases, and 8 bases had no gene match.

The genes are TRBV7-8 and TRBJ2-3; TRBD2 matches at 7 bases. Sample: CD4+ T cells from PBMCs cultured with HCoV-OC43 spike peptides, taken before COVID-19 vaccination. Noted subset: HCoV-OC43 spike overlapping peptide pool stimulation. The receptor's source is a human donor who received a COVID-19 vaccine. CDR3 region: CASSYERGTRTDTQYF. In nucleotides, the CDR3 is TGTGCCAGCAGCTACGAGCGGGGAACCCGCACAGATACGCAGTATTTT. The entire variable domain, with the rest obtained from reference TRBV7-8 and TRBJ2-3, is as follows: GAGVSQSPRYKVAKRGQDVALRCDPISGHVSLFWYQQALGQGPEFLTYFQNEAQLDKSGLPSDRFFAERPEGSVSTLKIQRTQQEDSAVYLCASSYERGTRTDTQYFGPGTRLTVL.